This T cell receptor beta chain was identified in a study of blood T cells in healthy people across ages. General study findings and limits: Strong correlation existed between TCR beta diversity and naive T cell percentage. Long-lived donors carried more naive CD4+ cells and greater diversity than aged donors.

V lost 6 bases and J lost 5; bases outside the gene matches: 12. The CDR3 consists of 16 residues. Germline loops: CDR1 MDHEN, CDR2 SYDVKM. This clonotype was seen repeatedly, ten times or more. The antigen is unknown. A second 7 to 11 cycle PCR used barcoded and J-beta primers. Per-sample output comprised a minimum of 2.5 million paired-end reads containing CDR3. TCRdb re-called the 5' RACE reads through MiXCR, storing one row per CDR3 protein. The data show 600,000 or so distinct CDR3 sequences, around 21% seen once. The receptor's source is a man aged 70-80 years in good health. This chain uses TRBV28 with TRBJ2-3; 9 bases agree with TRBD2. The material sequenced was blood. CDR3 bases: TGTGCCAGCAGAGTCCCCTTAGCGGGAGTTGGAGATACGCAGTATTTT. It encodes CASRVPLAGVGDTQYF.